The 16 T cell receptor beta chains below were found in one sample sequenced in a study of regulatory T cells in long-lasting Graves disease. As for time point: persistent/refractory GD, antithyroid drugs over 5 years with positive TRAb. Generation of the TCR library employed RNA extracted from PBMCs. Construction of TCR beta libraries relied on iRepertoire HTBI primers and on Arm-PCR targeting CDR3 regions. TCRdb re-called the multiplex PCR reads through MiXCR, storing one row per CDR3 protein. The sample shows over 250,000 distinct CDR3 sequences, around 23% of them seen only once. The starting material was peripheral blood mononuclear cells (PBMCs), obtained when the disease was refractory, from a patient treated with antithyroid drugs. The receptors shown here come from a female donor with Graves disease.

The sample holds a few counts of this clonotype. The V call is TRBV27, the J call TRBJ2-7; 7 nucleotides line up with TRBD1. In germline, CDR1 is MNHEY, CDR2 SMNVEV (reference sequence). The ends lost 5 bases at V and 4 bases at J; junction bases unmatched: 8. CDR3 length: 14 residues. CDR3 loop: CASSPGTVLYEQYF. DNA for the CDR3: TGTGCCAGCAGTCCCGGGACAGTTTTATACGAGCAGTACTTC.

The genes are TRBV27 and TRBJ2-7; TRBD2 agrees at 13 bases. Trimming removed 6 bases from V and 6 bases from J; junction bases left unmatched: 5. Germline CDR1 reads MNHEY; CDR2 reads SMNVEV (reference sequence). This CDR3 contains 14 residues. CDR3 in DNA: TGTGCCAGCAGACGCGGGACTAGCGGGGTCGAGCAGTACTTC. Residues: CASRRGTSGVEQYF.

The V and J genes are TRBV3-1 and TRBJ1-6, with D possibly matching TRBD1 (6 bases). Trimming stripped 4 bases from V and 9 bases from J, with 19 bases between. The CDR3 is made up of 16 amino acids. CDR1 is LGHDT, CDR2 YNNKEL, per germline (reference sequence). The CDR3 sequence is CASSLRAGGHGSPLHF. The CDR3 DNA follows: TGTGCCAGCAGCCTCCGAGCTGGGGGGCATGGTTCACCCCTCCACTTT.

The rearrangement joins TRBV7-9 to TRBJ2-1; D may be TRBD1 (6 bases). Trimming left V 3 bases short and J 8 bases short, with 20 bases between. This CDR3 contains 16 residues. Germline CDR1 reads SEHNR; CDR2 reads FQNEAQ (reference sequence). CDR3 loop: CASSFRADRKGDEQFF. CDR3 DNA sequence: TGTGCCAGCAGCTTCCGGGCTGATCGGAAGGGGGATGAGCAGTTCTTC.

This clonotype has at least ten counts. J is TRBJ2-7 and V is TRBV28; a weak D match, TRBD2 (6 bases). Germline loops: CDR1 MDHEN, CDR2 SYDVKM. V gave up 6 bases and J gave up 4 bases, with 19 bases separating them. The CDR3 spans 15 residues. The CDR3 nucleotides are TGTGCCAGCAGAAACGCACCCCTGGGGGGTTACGAGCAGTACTTC. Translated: CASRNAPLGGYEQYF.

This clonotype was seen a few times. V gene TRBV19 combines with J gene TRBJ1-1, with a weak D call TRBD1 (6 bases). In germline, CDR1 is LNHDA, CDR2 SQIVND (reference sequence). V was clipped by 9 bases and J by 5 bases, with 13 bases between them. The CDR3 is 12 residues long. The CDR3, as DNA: TGTGCCAGCAACCGAAGGGGGACTGAAGCTTTCTTT. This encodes CASNRRGTEAFF. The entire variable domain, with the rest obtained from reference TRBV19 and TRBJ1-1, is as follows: DGGITQSPKYLFRKEGQNVTLSCEQNLNHDAMYWYRQDPGQGLRLIYYSQIVNDFQKGDIAEGYSVSREKKESFPLTVTSAQKNPTAFYLCASNRRGTEAFFGQGTRLTVV.

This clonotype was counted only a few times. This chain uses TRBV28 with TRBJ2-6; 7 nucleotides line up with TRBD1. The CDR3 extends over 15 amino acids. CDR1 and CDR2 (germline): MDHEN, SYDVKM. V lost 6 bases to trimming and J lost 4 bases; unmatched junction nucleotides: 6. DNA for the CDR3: TGTGCCAGCAGCCGTACAGGGGTAGGGGCCAACGTCCTGACTTTC. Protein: CASSRTGVGANVLTF.

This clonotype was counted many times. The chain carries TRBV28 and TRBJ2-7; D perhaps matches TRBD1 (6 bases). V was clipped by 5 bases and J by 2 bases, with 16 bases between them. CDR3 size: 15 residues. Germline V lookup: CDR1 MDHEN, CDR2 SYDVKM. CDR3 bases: TGTGCCAGCAGTCTCGCCTTCAGGGGAACCTACGAGCAGTACTTC. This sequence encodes CASSLAFRGTYEQYF.

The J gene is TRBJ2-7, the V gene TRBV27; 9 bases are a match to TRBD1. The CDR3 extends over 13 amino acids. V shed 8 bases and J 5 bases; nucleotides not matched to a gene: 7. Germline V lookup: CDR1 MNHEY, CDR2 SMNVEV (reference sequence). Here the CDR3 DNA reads TGTGCCAGCGCCGGGACAGGGAGTCACGAGCAGTACTTC. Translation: CASAGTGSHEQYF.

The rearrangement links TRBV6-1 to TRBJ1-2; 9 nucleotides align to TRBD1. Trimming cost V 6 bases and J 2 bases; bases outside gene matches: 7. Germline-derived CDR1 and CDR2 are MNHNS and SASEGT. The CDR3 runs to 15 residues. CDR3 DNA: TGTGCCAGCAGCCCCCAAGGGACAGGGAACTATGGCTACACCTTC. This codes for CASSPQGTGNYGYTF.

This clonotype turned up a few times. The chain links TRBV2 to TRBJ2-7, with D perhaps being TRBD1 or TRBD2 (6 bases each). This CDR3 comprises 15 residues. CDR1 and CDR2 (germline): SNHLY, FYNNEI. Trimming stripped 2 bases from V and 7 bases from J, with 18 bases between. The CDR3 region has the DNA TGTGCCAGCAGTGAAAGGTCAGGGACACGGGGGGAGCAGTACTTC. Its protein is CASSERSGTRGEQYF.

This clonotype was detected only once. The CDR3 reads CASGNGPPGENRTGANVLTF. The DNA for the CDR3 is TGTGCCAGCGGTAATGGGCCCCCCGGAGAGAACAGGACCGGGGCCAACGTCCTGACTTTC. This sequence joins TRBV28 and TRBJ2-6; D perhaps matches TRBD1 (5 bases). Germline V CDR1 and CDR2: MDHEN, SYDVKM. Trimming stripped 8 bases from V and 4 bases from J, with 30 bases between. This CDR3 has 20 residues.

In DNA form, the CDR3 reads TGCAGTGCTAGAAAAAGGACTAGCGGGACCTACGAGCAGTACTTC. It codes for CSARKRTSGTYEQYF. V and J are TRBV20-1 and TRBJ2-7; 12 bases line up with TRBD2. The CDR3 contains 15 residues. Trimming took 2 bases from V and 2 from J; bases not matched to a gene: 4. Germline-derived CDR1 and CDR2 are DFQATT and SNEGSKA (reference sequence).

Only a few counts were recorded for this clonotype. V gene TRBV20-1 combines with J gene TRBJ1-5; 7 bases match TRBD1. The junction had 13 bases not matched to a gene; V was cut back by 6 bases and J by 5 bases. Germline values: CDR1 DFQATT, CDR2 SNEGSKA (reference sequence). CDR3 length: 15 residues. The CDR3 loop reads CSALSRDSPDQPQHF. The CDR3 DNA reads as TGCAGTGCCCTCTCCCGGGACAGCCCTGATCAGCCCCAGCATTTT.

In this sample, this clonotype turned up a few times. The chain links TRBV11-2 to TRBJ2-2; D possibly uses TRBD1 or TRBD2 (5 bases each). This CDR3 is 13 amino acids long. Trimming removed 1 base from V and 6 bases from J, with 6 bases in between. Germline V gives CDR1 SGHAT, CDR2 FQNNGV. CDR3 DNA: TGTGCCAGCAGCTTAGTGGGGGCCGGGGAGCTGTTTTTT. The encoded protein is CASSLVGAGELFF.

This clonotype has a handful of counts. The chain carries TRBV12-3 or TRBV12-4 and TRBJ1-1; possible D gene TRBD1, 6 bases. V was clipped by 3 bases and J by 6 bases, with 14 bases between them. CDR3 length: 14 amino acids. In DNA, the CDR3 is TGTGCCAGCAGTTTCGCAGGGGAGGGGGCTGAAGCTTTCTTT. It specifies CASSFAGEGAEAFF.